This passage covers 7 T cell receptor beta chains from one sample sequenced in a study of blood T cell repertoires in COVID-19 (dated by TCRdb to about 2020). Libraries were made using the immunoSEQ multiplex PCR assay. This immuneACCESS table, as held by TCRdb, lists in-frame sequences with V and J called but not all clones. Of the missing ones, under half trace to an unresolved V gene in checked studies; the others have no known cause. For this sample there are about 170,000 clones; 84% appear just once. The ten largest clones add up to 2.5% to 3% of the sample. Sequencing was performed on peripheral blood. The source is a woman over 75 with COVID-19, enrolled during active disease.

The chain carries TRBV7-2 and TRBJ2-5; 9 nucleotides agree with TRBD1. Trimming cost V 8 bases and J 4 bases; bases outside gene matches: 5. The length of the CDR3 is 13 residues. Per germline, CDR1 SGHTA and CDR2 FQGNSA. The CDR3, as DNA: TGTGCCAGCGGAAGGACAGGGGCAGAGACCCAGTACTTC. This sequence encodes CASGRTGAETQYF.

The chain uses TRBV5-1 and TRBJ1-3; D unresolved. Germline values: CDR1 SGHRS, CDR2 YFSETQ. This CDR3 spans 15 amino acids. V was shortened by 0 bases and J by 4 bases, with 11 bases between the two germline ends. The CDR3 DNA reads TGCGCCAGCAGCTTGGACCACTCGAGGGGAAACACCATATATTTT. Residues: CASSLDHSRGNTIYF.

The CDR3 is CASSLLTSGGSNEQFF. In DNA, the CDR3 is TGTGCCAGCAGCTTACTGACTAGCGGGGGGAGCAATGAGCAGTTCTTC. This chain links TRBV7-6 with TRBJ2-1; 13 nucleotides align to TRBD2. Germline values: CDR1 SGHVS, CDR2 FNYEAQ. V lost 2 bases and J lost 6; bases outside the gene matches: 4. CDR3 length: 16 residues.

The CDR3: CASSLYGDRTDTQYF. CDR3 nucleotides: TGCGCCAGCAGCTTGTACGGGGATAGGACAGATACGCAGTATTTT. V usage is TRBV5-1 and J usage is TRBJ2-3; tentatively, D is TRBD2 (5 bases). CDR3 length: 15 residues. The V gene lost 1 base and the J gene lost 3 bases, with 12 bases spanning the gap. Germline loops: CDR1 SGHRS, CDR2 YFSETQ.

This sequence joins TRBV13 and TRBJ1-6; the match to TRBD1 covers 7 bases. The CDR3 is made up of 17 amino acids. The V gene's germline CDR1 is PRHDT and CDR2 FYEKMQ (reference sequence). The trim removed 5 bases at V and 5 bases at J, leaving 12 bases unmatched. CDR3 residues: CASSPQAQGGNNSPLHF. The CDR3 DNA is TGTGCCAGCAGCCCCCAGGCTCAGGGGGGCAATAATTCACCCCTCCACTTT.

V and J are TRBV11-2 and TRBJ2-7; maybe TRBD2 (5 bases). CDR3 length equals 13 residues. The germline V and J ends were trimmed by 1 base and 6 bases, with 10 bases remaining between them. The V gene's germline CDR1 is SGHAT and CDR2 FQNNGV. The CDR3 DNA follows: TGTGCCAGCAGCTTAGTTCCGGGGTTCGAGCAGTACTTC. Residues: CASSLVPGFEQYF. Complete variable domain (other parts from reference TRBV11-2 and TRBJ2-7): EAGVAQSPRYKIIEKRQSVAFWCNPISGHATLYWYQQILGQGPKLLIQFQNNGVVDDSQLPKDRFSAERLKGVDSTLKIQPAKLEDSAVYLCASSLVPGFEQYFGPGTRLTVT.

This clone was found a few times. This chain uses TRBV28 with TRBJ1-5, with 7 nucleotides matching TRBD1. V lost 6 bases, J lost 2 bases, and 19 bases stayed unmatched. In germline, CDR1 is MDHEN, CDR2 SYDVKM. The CDR3 has 19 residues. This CDR3 is CASSHLRDRESRGNQPQHF. In nucleotides, the CDR3 is TGTGCCAGCAGCCACCTCCGGGACAGAGAAAGTAGGGGCAATCAGCCCCAGCATTTT.